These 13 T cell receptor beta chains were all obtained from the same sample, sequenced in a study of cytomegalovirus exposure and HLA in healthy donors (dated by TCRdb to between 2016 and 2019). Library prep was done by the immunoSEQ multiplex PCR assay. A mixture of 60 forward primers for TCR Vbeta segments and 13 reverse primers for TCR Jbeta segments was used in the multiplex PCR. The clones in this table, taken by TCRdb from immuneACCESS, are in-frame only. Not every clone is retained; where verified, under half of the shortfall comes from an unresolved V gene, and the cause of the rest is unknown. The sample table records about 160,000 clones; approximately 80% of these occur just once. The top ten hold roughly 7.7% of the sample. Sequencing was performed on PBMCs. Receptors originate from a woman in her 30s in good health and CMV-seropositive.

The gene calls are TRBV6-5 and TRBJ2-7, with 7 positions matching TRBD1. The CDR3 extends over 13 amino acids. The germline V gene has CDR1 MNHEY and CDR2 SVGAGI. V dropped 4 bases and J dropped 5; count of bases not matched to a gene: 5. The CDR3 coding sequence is TGTGCCAGCAGTTGGATACAGGGGAACGAGCAGTACTTC. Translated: CASSWIQGNEQYF.

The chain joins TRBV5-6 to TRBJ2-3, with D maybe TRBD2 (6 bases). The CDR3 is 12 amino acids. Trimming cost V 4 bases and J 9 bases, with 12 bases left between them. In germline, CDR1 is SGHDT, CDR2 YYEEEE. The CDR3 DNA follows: TGTGCCAGCAGCCCTGGGGGGTCGACGCAGTATTTT. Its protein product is CASSPGGSTQYF.

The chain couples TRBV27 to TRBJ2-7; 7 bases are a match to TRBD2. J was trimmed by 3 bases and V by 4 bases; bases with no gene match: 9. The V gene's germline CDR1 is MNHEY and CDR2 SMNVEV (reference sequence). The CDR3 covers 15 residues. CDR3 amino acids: CASSSPRRGIYEQYF. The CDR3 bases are TGTGCCAGCAGTTCCCCAAGGCGGGGGATCTACGAGCAGTACTTC.

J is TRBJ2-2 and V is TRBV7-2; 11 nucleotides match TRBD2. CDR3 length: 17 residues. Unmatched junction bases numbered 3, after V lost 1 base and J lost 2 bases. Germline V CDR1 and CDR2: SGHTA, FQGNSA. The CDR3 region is CASSLEGLAANTGELFF. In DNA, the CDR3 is TGTGCCAGCAGCTTAGAGGGACTAGCGGCTAACACCGGGGAGCTGTTTTTT.

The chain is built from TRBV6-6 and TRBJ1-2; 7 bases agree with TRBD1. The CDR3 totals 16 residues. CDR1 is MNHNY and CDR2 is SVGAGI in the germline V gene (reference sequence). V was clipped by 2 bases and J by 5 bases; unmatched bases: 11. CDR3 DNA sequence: TGTGCCAGCAGTTACCCAACCGGGACAGAAACTTATGGCTACACCTTC. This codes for CASSYPTGTETYGYTF.

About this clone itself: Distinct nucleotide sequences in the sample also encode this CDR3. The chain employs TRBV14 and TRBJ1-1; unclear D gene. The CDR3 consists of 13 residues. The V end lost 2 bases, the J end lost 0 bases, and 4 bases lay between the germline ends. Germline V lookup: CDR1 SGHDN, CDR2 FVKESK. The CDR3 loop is CASSQSVNTEAFF. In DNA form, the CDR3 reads TGTGCCAGCAGCCAATCAGTGAACACTGAAGCTTTCTTT.

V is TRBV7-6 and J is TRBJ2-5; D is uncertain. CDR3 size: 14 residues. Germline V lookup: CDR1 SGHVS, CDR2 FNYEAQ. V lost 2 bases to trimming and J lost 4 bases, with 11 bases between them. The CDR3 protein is CASSLLSSGETQYF. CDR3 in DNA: TGTGCCAGCAGCTTATTGTCGTCGGGAGAGACCCAGTACTTC.

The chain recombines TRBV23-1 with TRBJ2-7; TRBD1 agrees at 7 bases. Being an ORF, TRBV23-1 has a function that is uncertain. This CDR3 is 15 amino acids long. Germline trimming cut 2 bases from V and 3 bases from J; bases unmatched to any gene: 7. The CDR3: CASSQNLDRDYEQYF. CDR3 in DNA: TGCGCCAGCAGTCAAAATCTAGACAGGGACTACGAGCAGTACTTC.

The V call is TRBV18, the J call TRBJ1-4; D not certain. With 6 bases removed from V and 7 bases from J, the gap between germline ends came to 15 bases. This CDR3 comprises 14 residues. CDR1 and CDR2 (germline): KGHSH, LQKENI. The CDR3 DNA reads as TGTGCCAGCTCCTCCGCGGCGGCATCTGAAAAACTGTTTTTT. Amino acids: CASSSAAASEKLFF.

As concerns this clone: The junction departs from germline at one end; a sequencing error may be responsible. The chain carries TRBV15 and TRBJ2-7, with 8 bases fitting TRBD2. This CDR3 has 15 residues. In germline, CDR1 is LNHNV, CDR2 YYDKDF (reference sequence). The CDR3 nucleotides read TGTGCCACCAGAGAGGAGAGCGGGGGTACCTACAAGCAGTACTTC. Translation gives CATREESGGTYKQYF.

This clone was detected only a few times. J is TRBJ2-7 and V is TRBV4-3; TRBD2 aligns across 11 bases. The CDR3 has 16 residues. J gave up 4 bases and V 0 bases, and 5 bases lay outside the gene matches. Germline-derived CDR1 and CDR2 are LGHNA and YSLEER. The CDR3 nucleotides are TGCGCCAGCAGCCAAGACATAGCGGGGGGGTTATACGAGCAGTACTTC. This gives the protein CASSQDIAGGLYEQYF.

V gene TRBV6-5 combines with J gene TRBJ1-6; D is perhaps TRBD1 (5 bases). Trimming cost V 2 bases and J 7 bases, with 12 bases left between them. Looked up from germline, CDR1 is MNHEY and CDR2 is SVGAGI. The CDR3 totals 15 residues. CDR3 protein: CASSYRQWRNSPLHF. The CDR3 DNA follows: TGTGCCAGCAGTTACCGACAGTGGCGGAATTCACCCCTCCACTTT.

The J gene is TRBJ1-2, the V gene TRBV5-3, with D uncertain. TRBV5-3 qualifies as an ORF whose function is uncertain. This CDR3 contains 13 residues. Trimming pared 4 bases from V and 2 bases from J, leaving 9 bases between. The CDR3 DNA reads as TGTGCCAGAAGCCTCGGGAGGAACTATGGCTACACCTTC. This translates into CARSLGRNYGYTF.